A selection of T cell receptor beta chains follows, all from one sample in a study of blood T cell repertoires in COVID-19. TCRdb's copy holds only in-frame clones and misses some; the assay was immunoSEQ multiplex PCR. The data contain fewer than 40,000 clones, 90% of them singletons. Sequencing was done on a sample of peripheral blood. Receptor source: a human donor in a cohort sampled during active COVID-19. Each CDR3 is given with its conserved first and last residue. A D gene is named only where the DNA matches it firmly. A row's size may be missing; if present it is once, few, many or a size class.

abundance | j_gene | d_gene | v_gene | CDR3aa | CDR3nt
NA | TRBJ2-2 | TRBD1 | TRBV5-5 | CASSLQGANTGELFF | TGTGCCAGCAGCCTCCAGGGGGCAAACACCGGGGAGCTGTTTTTT
NA | TRBJ2-3 | NA | TRBV19 | CASSIQRTSTDTQYF | TGTGCCAGTAGTATCCAACGGACTAGCACAGATACGCAGTATTTT
once | TRBJ1-2 | NA | TRBV25-1 | CASSEGRRNYGYTF | TGTGCCAGCAGTGAAGGGAGACGTAACTATGGCTACACCTTC
few | TRBJ2-7 | TRBD2 | TRBV5-6 | CASSLTSGSAEQYF | TGTGCCAGCAGTTTGACTAGCGGGAGTGCCGAGCAGTACTTC
NA | TRBJ2-3 | TRBD2 | TRBV7-3 | CASSLRRGSGDTQYF | TGTGCCAGCAGCTTGCGGCGGGGGAGCGGAGATACGCAGTATTTT
NA | TRBJ2-1 | TRBD1 | TRBV18 | CASSPPGQGSNEQFF | TGTGCCAGCTCACCCCCGGGACAGGGGTCCAATGAGCAGTTCTTC
NA | TRBJ2-7 | NA | TRBV5-1 | CASSPTDSAYEQYF | TGCGCCAGCAGCCCTACGGACAGCGCCTACGAGCAGTACTTC
NA | TRBJ2-1 | TRBD2 | TRBV9 | CASSSTSGIPYNEQFF | TGTGCCAGCAGCTCCACTAGCGGGATCCCCTACAATGAGCAGTTCTTC
NA | TRBJ1-6 | NA | TRBV7-9 | CASSYGMDNSPLHF | TGTGCCAGCAGCTACGGGATGGATAATTCACCCCTCCACTTT
NA | TRBJ1-6 | TRBD1 | TRBV4-2 | CASSQDQGAGNSPLHF | TGTGCCAGCAGCCAAGATCAGGGGGCAGGGAATTCACCCCTCCACTTT
NA | TRBJ2-5 | TRBD1 | TRBV19 | CASSTQGWGTGGHETQYF | TGTGCCAGTAGTACCCAAGGTTGGGGGACAGGGGGCCACGAGACCCAGTACTTC
NA | TRBJ2-7 | NA | TRBV27 | CASSLSPDRGSYEQYF | TGTGCCAGCAGTTTATCCCCTGACAGAGGATCCTACGAGCAGTACTTC
NA | TRBJ1-1 | NA | TRBV6-5 | CASSYDRGSNTEAFF | TGTGCCAGCAGTTACGACCGAGGAAGCAACACTGAAGCTTTCTTT
NA | TRBJ1-1 | NA | TRBV5-5 | CASSLLLTAEAFF | TGTGCCAGCAGCTTGTTACTTACCGCTGAAGCTTTCTTT
NA | TRBJ2-7 | NA | TRBV28 | CASGPTSFSYEQYF | TGTGCCAGCGGACCGACTAGTTTTTCCTACGAGCAGTACTTC
NA | TRBJ2-1 | TRBD2 | TRBV10-3 | CAISDPGLAVHNEQFF | TGTGCCATCAGTGACCCGGGACTAGCGGTACACAATGAGCAGTTCTTC
NA | TRBJ2-7 | NA | TRBV4-2 | CASSQDMADEQYF | TGTGCCAGCAGCCAAGATATGGCGGACGAGCAGTACTTC
once | TRBJ1-2 | TRBD1 | TRBV6-5 | CASSRQGVGYGYTF | TGTGCCAGCAGTAGACAGGGTGTTGGCTATGGCTACACCTTC
NA | TRBJ2-7 | NA | TRBV7-2 | CASSLGRVLSF | TGTGCCAGCAGCCTCGGGAGAGTACTCAGCTTC
NA | TRBJ2-7 | TRBD1 | TRBV7-2 | CASSSGQGVAYEQYF | TGTGCCAGCAGCTCAGGACAGGGGGTTGCATACGAGCAGTACTTC
NA | TRBJ2-7 | NA | TRBV9 | CASSVGYFGGEQYF | TGTGCCAGCAGCGTAGGATATTTCGGGGGCGAGCAGTACTTC
NA | TRBJ2-7 | TRBD1 | TRBV19 | CASSARQGGSSYEQYF | TGTGCCAGTAGTGCACGACAGGGGGGGAGCTCCTACGAGCAGTACTTC
NA | TRBJ2-2 | NA | TRBV11-2 | CASSSLVYTGELFF | TGTGCCAGCAGCTCACTAGTTTACACCGGGGAGCTGTTTTTT
NA | TRBJ2-3 | NA | TRBV3-1/TRBV3-2 | CASSRSGYTDTQYF | TGTGCCAGCAGCCGCTCAGGGTACACAGATACGCAGTATTTT
NA | TRBJ1-2 | NA | TRBV5-4 | CASSWGDDYGYTF | TGTGCCAGCAGCTGGGGAGACGACTATGGCTACACCTTC
NA | TRBJ2-7 | NA | TRBV7-9 | CASSLNRAAPSGYEQYF | TGTGCCAGCAGCTTAAACAGGGCGGCGCCCTCAGGTTACGAGCAGTACTTC
NA | TRBJ2-7 | NA | TRBV6-5 | CASKTVSLNEQYF | TGTGCCAGCAAAACCGTGAGTCTGAACGAGCAGTACTTC
once | TRBJ2-6 | NA | TRBV6-4 | CASSPSVGANVLTF | TGTGCCAGCAGTCCCTCGGTTGGGGCCAACGTCCTGACTTTC
NA | TRBJ2-7 | NA | TRBV6-1 | CASSEVPGFPYEQYF | TGTGCCAGCAGTGAAGTCCCAGGGTTTCCCTACGAGCAGTACTTC
NA | TRBJ1-4 | NA | TRBV4-1 | CASSRTGSTQKLFF | TGCGCCAGCAGCCGCACAGGGTCTACTCAAAAACTGTTTTTT
NA | TRBJ2-7 | TRBD2 | TRBV7-2 | CASSTSGFSYEQYF | TGTGCCAGCAGCACTAGCGGGTTCTCCTACGAGCAGTACTTC
NA | TRBJ1-6 | TRBD1 | TRBV28 | CASSMGTGRVSPLHF | TGTGCCAGCAGTATGGGGACAGGGAGGGTTTCACCCCTCCACTTT
NA | TRBJ1-6 | TRBD1 | TRBV15 | CATSGRDRVYSPLHF | TGTGCCACCAGCGGCCGGGACAGGGTCTATTCACCCCTCCACTTT
NA | TRBJ2-2 | NA | TRBV5-1 | CASSFLPGTEGTGELFF | TGCGCCAGCAGCTTCCTACCCGGAACAGAGGGCACCGGGGAGCTGTTTTTT
few | TRBJ1-1 | NA | TRBV2 | CAGYRENTEAFF | TGTGCCGGATACAGGGAGAACACTGAAGCTTTCTTT
NA | TRBJ2-7 | TRBD2 | TRBV11-2 | CASSPSSLADTAYEQYF | TGTGCCAGCAGCCCTAGCTCACTAGCGGACACAGCCTACGAGCAGTACTTC
NA | TRBJ2-2 | TRBD1 | TRBV5-4 | CASSVDRATGELFF | TGTGCCAGCAGCGTGGACAGGGCCACCGGGGAGCTGTTTTTT
NA | TRBJ2-4 | NA | TRBV5-1 | CASSLDPTGSKNIQYF | TGCGCCAGCAGCTTGGACCCCACAGGGAGCAAAAACATTCAGTACTTC
NA | TRBJ2-5 | NA | TRBV3-1/TRBV3-2 | CASSQDAGPQETQYF | TGTGCCAGCAGCCAAGATGCGGGGCCGCAAGAGACCCAGTACTTC
NA | TRBJ1-5 | NA | TRBV19 | CASSMGHGPNQPQHF | TGTGCCAGTAGTATGGGGCATGGGCCGAATCAGCCCCAGCATTTT
once | TRBJ2-7 | NA | TRBV7-2 | CASSLDGRAGTPYEQYF | TGTGCCAGCAGCTTAGACGGGCGGGCGGGTACTCCCTACGAGCAGTACTTC
NA | TRBJ2-7 | TRBD2 | TRBV3-1/TRBV3-2 | CASSQGLGLVGYEQYF | TGTGCCAGCAGCCAAGGCCTGGGACTAGTTGGCTACGAGCAGTACTTC
NA | TRBJ2-7 | TRBD2 | TRBV10-3 | CAISDPGLARSYEQYF | TGTGCCATCAGTGACCCCGGACTAGCCCGAAGCTACGAGCAGTACTTC
NA | TRBJ2-3 | NA | TRBV21-1 | CATFSTASTDTQYF | TGTGCCACCTTTTCGACAGCGAGCACAGATACGCAGTATTTT
NA | TRBJ1-3 | NA | TRBV7-8 | CASSLGGGSGNTIYF | TGTGCCAGCAGCTTAGGAGGGGGCTCTGGAAACACCATATATTTT
NA | TRBJ2-3 | TRBD2 | TRBV9 | CASSSHRGGSGRNTDTQYF | TGTGCCAGCAGCTCTCACCGGGGCGGGAGCGGGAGGAATACAGATACGCAGTATTTT
NA | TRBJ2-7 | NA | TRBV6-2/TRBV6-3 | CASSYSRGQGPYEQYF | TGTGCCAGCAGTTACTCAAGAGGGCAGGGGCCCTACGAGCAGTACTTC
NA | TRBJ2-7 | TRBD1 | TRBV12-3/TRBV12-4 | CASSGDSYEQYF | TGTGCCAGCAGTGGGGACAGCTACGAGCAGTACTTC
NA | TRBJ1-6 | NA | TRBV15 | CATSSTTALNSPLHF | TGTGCCACCAGCAGTACAACAGCTTTAAATTCACCCCTCCACTTT
NA | TRBJ2-3 | TRBD2 | TRBV5-1 | CASSLAGGPTDTQYF | TGCGCCAGCAGCTTGGCGGGAGGGCCCACAGATACGCAGTATTTT
NA | TRBJ2-1 | TRBD1 | TRBV7-2 | CASSSRDRGYEQFF | TGTGCCAGCAGCTCCCGGGACAGGGGTTATGAGCAGTTCTTC